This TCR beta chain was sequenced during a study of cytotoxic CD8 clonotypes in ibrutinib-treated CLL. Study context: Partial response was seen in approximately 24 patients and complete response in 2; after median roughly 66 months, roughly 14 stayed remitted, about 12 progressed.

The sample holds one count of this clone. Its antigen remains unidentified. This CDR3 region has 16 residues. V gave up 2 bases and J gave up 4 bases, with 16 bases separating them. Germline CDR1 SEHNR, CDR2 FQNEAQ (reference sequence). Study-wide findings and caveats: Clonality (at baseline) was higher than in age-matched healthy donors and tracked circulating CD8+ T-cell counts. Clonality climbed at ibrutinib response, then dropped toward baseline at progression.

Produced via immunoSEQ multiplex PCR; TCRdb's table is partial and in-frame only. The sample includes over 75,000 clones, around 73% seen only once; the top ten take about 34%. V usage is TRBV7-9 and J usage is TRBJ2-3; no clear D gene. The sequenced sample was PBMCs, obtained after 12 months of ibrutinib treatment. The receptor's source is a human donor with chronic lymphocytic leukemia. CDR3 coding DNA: TGTGCCAGCAGCTTAAGTAAGGGCTTGACCGCAGATACGCAGTATTTT. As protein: CASSLSKGLTADTQYF.